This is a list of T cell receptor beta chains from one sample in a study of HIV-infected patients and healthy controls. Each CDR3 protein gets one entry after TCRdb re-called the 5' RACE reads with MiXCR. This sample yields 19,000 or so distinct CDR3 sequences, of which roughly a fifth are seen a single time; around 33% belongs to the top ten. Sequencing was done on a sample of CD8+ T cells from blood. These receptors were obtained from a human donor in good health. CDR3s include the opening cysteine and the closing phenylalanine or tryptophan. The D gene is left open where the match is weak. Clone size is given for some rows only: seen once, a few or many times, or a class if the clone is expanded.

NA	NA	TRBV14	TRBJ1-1	CASSQGGPEAFF	TGTGCCAGCAGCCAGGGAGGGCCTGAAGCTTTCTTT
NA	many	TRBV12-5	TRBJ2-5	CASGLVPLRQETQYF	TGTGCTAGTGGTTTGGTACCTTTACGCCAAGAGACCCAGTACTTC
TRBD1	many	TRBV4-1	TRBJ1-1	CASSPDRGRRLNTEAFF	TGCGCCAGCAGTCCGGACAGGGGAAGACGGTTGAACACTGAAGCTTTCTTT
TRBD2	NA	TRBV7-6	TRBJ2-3	CASSLEASGATDTQYF	TGTGCCAGCAGCTTAGAGGCTAGCGGAGCCACAGATACGCAGTATTTT
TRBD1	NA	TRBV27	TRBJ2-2	CASSGQVFTGELFF	TGTGCCAGCAGCGGACAGGTTTTCACCGGGGAGCTGTTTTTT
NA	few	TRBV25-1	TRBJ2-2	CASSEDRNTGELFF	TGTGCCAGCAGTGAAGACAGAAACACCGGGGAGCTGTTTTTT
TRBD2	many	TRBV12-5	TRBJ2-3	CASGLGTSRTDTQYF	TGTGCTAGTGGTTTGGGGACTAGCAGAACAGATACGCAGTATTTT
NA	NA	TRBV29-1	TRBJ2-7	CSVEFGGDYEQYF	TGCAGCGTTGAGTTCGGCGGAGACTACGAGCAGTACTTC
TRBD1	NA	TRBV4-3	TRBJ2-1	CASSTDRGGYNEQFF	TGCGCCAGCAGCACGGACAGGGGAGGTTACAATGAGCAGTTCTTC
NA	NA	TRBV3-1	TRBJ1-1	CASSPPGGAEAFF	TGTGCCAGCAGCCCACCCGGCGGCGCTGAAGCTTTCTTT
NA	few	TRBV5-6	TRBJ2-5	CASSLGDTGLETQYF	TGTGCCAGCAGCTTGGGGGACACAGGCCTGGAGACCCAGTACTTC
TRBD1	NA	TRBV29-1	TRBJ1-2	CSVERQGADYGYTF	TGCAGCGTTGAGAGACAGGGGGCCGACTATGGCTACACCTTC
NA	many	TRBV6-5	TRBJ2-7	CASSYSIGQGSEQYF	TGTGCCAGCAGTTACTCGATTGGTCAGGGGAGCGAGCAGTACTTC
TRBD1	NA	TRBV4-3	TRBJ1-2	CASSHNRGWSNYGYTF	TGCGCCAGCAGCCACAACAGGGGGTGGTCTAACTATGGCTACACCTTC
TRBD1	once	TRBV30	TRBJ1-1	CAHFFPGGNTEAFF	TGTGCTCACTTCTTCCCAGGGGGCAACACTGAAGCTTTCTTT
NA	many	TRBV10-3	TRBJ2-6	CAISDGWGANVLTF	TGTGCCATCAGCGACGGCTGGGGGGCCAACGTCCTGACTTTC
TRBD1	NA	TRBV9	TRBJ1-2	CASSGVDRATATNYGYTF	TGTGCCAGCAGCGGGGTAGACAGGGCCACGGCGACTAACTATGGCTACACCTTC